This entry features one T cell receptor (beta chain) sequence. The V and J ends lost 7 bases and 4 bases respectively, with 18 bases between them. The CDR3 length is 15 residues. Germline V lookup: CDR1 SGHRS, CDR2 YFSETQ. This record belongs to a study of blood T cell repertoires in COVID-19. Study-wide context: COVID-19 samples collected from the United States, Italy and Spain covered acute and convalescent phases. Sample material is recorded as cDNA or gDNA derived from T cells, B-cell-depleted T cells, or PBMCs.

Original analysis: Counts of nucleated cells, estimated from reference gene primer amplification, were obtained. Using immunoSEQ multiplex PCR, the repertoire was profiled, and TCRdb retains in-frame clones only, with some absent. D and trimming come from the DNA, and the V and J calls and clone size come from that table. The table has 130,000 or so clones, just over 85% seen once. The chain carries TRBV5-1 and TRBJ2-1; perhaps TRBD1 as D (7 bases). The sequencing input was peripheral blood. The clonotype was recovered from a woman aged 55-70 years with acute or convalescent COVID-19. CDR3 region: CASRYSTGTYNEQFF. Here the CDR3 DNA reads TGCGCCAGCCGTTATTCGACAGGGACTTACAATGAGCAGTTCTTC. The entire variable domain, with the rest obtained from reference TRBV5-1 and TRBJ2-1, is as follows: KAGVTQTPRYLIKTRGQQVTLSCSPISGHRSVSWYQQTPGQGLQFLFEYFSETQRNKGNFPGRFSGRQFSNSRSEMNVSTLELGDSALYLCASRYSTGTYNEQFFGPGTRLTVL.